A selection of T cell receptor beta chains follows, all from one sample in a study of neurological immune-mediated disorders. Via MiXCR, TCRdb re-called the 5' RACE reads, giving one row per CDR3 protein. The top ten clones hold approximately 42% of a sample with about 14,000 distinct CDR3 sequences, roughly 13% of them seen once. The specimen sequenced was CD8+ T cells from blood. These receptor sequences come from a female donor with HTLV-1-associated myelopathy (HAM/TSP). Each CDR3 is given with its conserved first and last residue. A D gene is named only where the DNA matches it firmly. The listing skips clone size in some rows; elsewhere it reads once, few, many or a size class.

>14|TRBV20-1|TRBJ2-7|-|many
CSAINLEYSYEQYF
TGCAGTGCAATCAACCTTGAATACTCCTACGAGCAGTACTTC
>13|TRBV5-1|TRBJ2-7|-|many
CASSHDRNYEQYF
TGCGCCAGCAGCCACGACAGAAACTACGAGCAGTACTTC
>15|TRBV7-9|TRBJ2-5|-|many
CASRAGNRGRETQYF
TGTGCCAGCAGGGCGGGGAATCGAGGGCGAGAGACCCAGTACTTC
>17|TRBV7-9|TRBJ2-5|TRBD1|many
CASSSTGQSFGLKTQYF
TGTGCCAGCAGCTCTACGGGACAGTCGTTCGGTTTGAAGACCCAGTACTTC
>13|TRBV6-6|TRBJ2-7|-|many
CASSPLPSYEQYF
TGTGCCAGCAGTCCCCTCCCCTCCTACGAGCAGTACTTC
>16|TRBV5-1|TRBJ2-7|-|many
CASSSKTTEVAYEQYF
TGCGCCAGCAGCTCGAAGACTACCGAGGTTGCCTACGAGCAGTACTTC
>16|TRBV6-1|TRBJ1-1|-|few
CASSEARDPGGTEAFF
TGTGCCAGCAGTGAAGCGCGGGACCCGGGGGGCACTGAAGCTTTCTTT
>13|TRBV5-1|TRBJ2-7|TRBD2|many
CASSLAGAVEQYF
TGCGCCAGCAGCTTAGCGGGAGCTGTCGAGCAGTACTTC
>14|TRBV20-1|TRBJ1-3|-|many
CSAPPERRVDTIYF
TGCAGTGCCCCTCCGGAGAGGCGGGTTGACACCATATATTTT
>15|TRBV9|TRBJ2-5|-|-
CASSVDGRHQDTQYF
TGTGCCAGCAGCGTAGATGGACGTCACCAAGATACCCAGTACTTC
>13|TRBV4-1|TRBJ2-7|-|medium-sized
CASSPGAGYEQYF
TGCGCCAGCAGCCCGGGGGCGGGCTACGAGCAGTACTTC
>19|TRBV6-4|TRBJ2-3|TRBD2|many
CASSDSATSGGSSTDTQYF
TGTGCCAGCAGTGACTCGGCTACTAGCGGGGGTTCTAGCACAGATACGCAGTATTTT
>14|TRBV20-1|TRBJ1-2|-|many
CSARSRTALYGYTF
TGCAGTGCTAGATCCCGGACAGCCCTATATGGCTACACCTTC
>16|TRBV6-4|TRBJ2-2|-|many
CASSEGRQSNTGELFF
TGTGCCAGCTCCGAGGGAAGGCAGTCGAACACCGGGGAGCTGTTTTTT